This TCR beta chain came from a study of OX40 agonist ivuxolimab in advanced cancers. The overall study: The patients received ivuxolimab by intravenous route every 2 weeks at 0.01 to 10 mg/kg. Prior checkpoint blockade (anti-PD-1, anti-PD-L1 or anti-CTLA-4) was permitted; approximately 41% had it.

Profiling relied on immunoSEQ multiplex PCR, and the TCRdb table lists in-frame clones only, not all of them. The sample carries 66,000 or so clones, 80% to 85% recorded once. This clone turned up a few times. Its specificity is not known. The V gene lost 6 bases and the J gene lost 0 bases, with 9 bases spanning the gap. Looked up from germline, CDR1 is SNHLY and CDR2 is FYNNEI. This CDR3 has 14 residues. Study outcomes and limitations: In a subset of nonresponders, normalized T-cell clonal expansion was also low.

Sample: CD4+ or CD8+ T cells sorted from blood, taken in a trial of the OX40 agonist ivuxolimab. The chain combines TRBV2 with TRBJ1-5, with D possibly TRBD1 on 5 matching bases. The source is an adult with an advanced solid tumor such as melanoma, head and neck, liver or kidney cancer. The CDR3 loop reads CASRADSSNQPQHF. The DNA for the CDR3 is TGTGCCAGCAGAGCCGACAGTAGCAATCAGCCCCAGCATTTT.